Following are 18 T cell receptor beta chains from one sample sequenced in a study of shared clonotypes between healthy human individuals (dated by TCRdb to 2020 to 2022). The library relied on the immunoSEQ multiplex PCR assay. What TCRdb holds here is the immuneACCESS table cut down to in-frame rearrangements. Part of the clones is not present; checked against another copy, under half of the missing clones reflect an unresolved V gene, and the others are unexplained. This sample has nearly 600,000 clones in its table, and 95% to 96% of those were observed once. 0.095% to 0.12% of the sample is in the top ten clones. For the CD8 naive samples, CD45RO-negative cells were positively selected for CCR7, yielding a CD45RA+CCR7+ population from which TemRA cells were excluded. The sample was naive CD8+ T cells sorted from blood. What this sample's cell subset or site label stands for: CD45RA+CCR7+. These receptors came from a woman aged 25 to 39 in good health.

This sequence joins TRBV10-1 and TRBJ2-1, with TRBD1 identical over 8 bases. CDR3 size: 12 residues. CDR1 WNHNN and CDR2 SYGVQD come from the germline V gene (reference sequence). Trimming removed 2 bases from V and 16 bases from J; junction bases left unmatched: 7. Here the CDR3 reads CASSEIGQGQFF. In DNA, the CDR3 is TGCGCCAGCAGTGAGATCGGACAGGGTCAATTCTTC.

J is TRBJ1-2 and V is TRBV2; maybe TRBD1 (6 bases). Germline values: CDR1 SNHLY, CDR2 FYNNEI. V lost 0 bases to trimming and J lost 10 bases, with 18 bases between them. CDR3 size: 15 residues. In nucleotides, the CDR3 is TGTGCCAGCAGTGAAGCGCTTCTACAGGGCGAGTACTACACCTTC. It is translated as CASSEALLQGEYYTF.

The chain has TRBV30 and TRBJ2-7; no definite D call. V lost 2 bases to trimming and J lost 5 bases, with 10 bases between them. From germline, CDR1 is GTSNPN and CDR2 SVGIG (reference sequence). The length of the CDR3 is 12 residues. CDR3 sequence: CAWSIFKNEQYF. CDR3 sequence (DNA): TGTGCCTGGAGTATATTCAAGAACGAGCAGTACTTC.

The chain has TRBV10-3 and TRBJ2-7, with 9 bases lining up with TRBD2. The V gene end was trimmed by 0 bases and the J gene end by 4 bases; junction bases not matched to a gene: 4. Germline V CDR1 and CDR2: ENHRY, SYGVKD. The CDR3 is 15 residues long. The CDR3 region is CAISESSGSGYEQYF. Here the CDR3 DNA reads TGTGCCATCAGTGAGTCTAGCGGGAGTGGTTACGAGCAGTACTTC.

The genes are TRBV6-5 and TRBJ1-2; D might be TRBD1 (5 bases). V was pared by 2 bases and J by 7 bases, with 8 bases between. The CDR3 sequence is 12 residues long. Germline loops: CDR1 MNHEY, CDR2 SVGAGI. The CDR3 loop reads CASSYLGAGYTF. CDR3 nucleotide sequence: TGTGCCAGCAGTTACCTAGGGGCTGGCTACACCTTC.

This chain links TRBV11-3 with TRBJ2-7, with D unclear. Germline V gene lookup returns CDR1 SGHNT and CDR2 YENEEA. V gave up 0 bases and J gave up 4 bases, with 7 bases separating them. CDR3 size: 13 residues. CDR3 DNA: TGTGCCAGCAGCTTAGATGGGGATTACGAGCAGTACTTC. This sequence encodes CASSLDGDYEQYF.

This sequence joins TRBV27 and TRBJ1-5; D ambiguous. The CDR3 is made up of 12 amino acids. Germline CDR1 and CDR2: MNHEY and SMNVEV (reference sequence). V shed 6 bases and J shed 6 bases, with 9 bases lying between them. The CDR3 region has the DNA TGTGCCAGCAGCCCTGAACGTCAGCCCCAGCATTTT. This encodes CASSPERQPQHF.

This chain uses TRBV5-4 with TRBJ2-5, with D hard to call. The DNA matches TRBJ2-7 better at its end, which makes the J call doubtful. Germline values: CDR1 SGHNT, CDR2 YYREEE (reference sequence). The CDR3 consists of 13 residues. The CDR3 DNA reads as TGTGCCAGCAGCTTGGAGAGCTCCTACGAGCAGTACTTC. Encoded protein: CASSLESSYEQYF.

On this clone itself: Within the sample, other DNA sequences also encode this same CDR3. V gene TRBV27 combines with J gene TRBJ2-5; no clear D gene. The CDR3 is 14 residues long. CDR1 is MNHEY and CDR2 is SMNVEV in the germline V gene (reference sequence). Trimming removed 3 bases at V and 2 bases at J, with 10 bases between. DNA of the CDR3: TGTGCCAGCAGTTTCCTCGGGCTGCAAGAGACCCAGTACTTC. Its translation is CASSFLGLQETQYF.

The chain combines TRBV13 with TRBJ1-1; tentative D call: TRBD1 (6 bases). The CDR3 extends over 14 amino acids. The ends were cut back, 6 bases at V and 5 bases at J, with 16 bases in the middle. The germline V gene encodes CDR1 PRHDT and CDR2 FYEKMQ (reference sequence). The CDR3 DNA is TGTGCCAGCAGTAAGGAAGAGAGGGGGACTGAAGCTTTCTTT. Amino acid sequence: CASSKEERGTEAFF.

The chain employs TRBV9 and TRBJ2-5; TRBD2 agrees at 12 bases. CDR1 and CDR2 from the germline V gene are SGDLS and YYNGEE. J gave up 5 bases and V 0 bases, and 8 bases lay outside the gene matches. CDR3 length: 17 amino acids. CDR3 region: CASSVAGLAGFLETQYF. Written as DNA, the CDR3 is TGTGCCAGCAGCGTAGCAGGACTAGCGGGATTTTTGGAGACCCAGTACTTC.

This clone was seen a few times. This chain joins TRBV29-1 and TRBJ1-1; the D is unclear. The V and J ends lost 7 bases and 10 bases respectively, with 16 bases between them. The germline V gene has CDR1 SQVTM and CDR2 ANQGSEA. The CDR3 totals 11 residues. CDR3 DNA: TGCAGCGCTGTAGGCGGCCTTGGAGCTTTCTTT. Translated: CSAVGGLGAFF.

This clone was seen a few times. This CDR3 reads CSVERMRRREAFF. The CDR3 nucleotides are TGCAGCGTTGAACGAATGAGGAGGAGGGAAGCTTTCTTT. The gene calls are TRBV29-1 and TRBJ1-1; D is uncertain. CDR3 length equals 13 residues. Per germline, CDR1 SQVTM and CDR2 ANQGSEA. Trimming pared 2 bases from V and 8 bases from J, leaving 15 bases between.

In this sample, this clone turned up once. V gene TRBV28 combines with J gene TRBJ1-1; TRBD1 aligns across 8 bases. V was clipped by 5 bases and J by 4 bases; unmatched bases: 6. This CDR3 is built from 14 residues. In germline, CDR1 is MDHEN, CDR2 SYDVKM. The CDR3 DNA is TGTGCCAGCAGTATTAAACAGGGGGGCACTGAAGCTTTCTTT. It specifies CASSIKQGGTEAFF.

The rearrangement links TRBV7-9 to TRBJ2-7; D is possibly TRBD1 (6 bases). This CDR3 comprises 15 residues. Between the trimmed V and J ends, which lost 2 bases and 3 bases, there was a span of 14 bases. Germline V gives CDR1 SEHNR, CDR2 FQNEAQ (reference sequence). The CDR3: CASSLYAGTIYEQYF. DNA of the CDR3: TGTGCCAGCAGCTTATATGCAGGGACAATCTACGAGCAGTACTTC.

V usage is TRBV10-3 and J usage is TRBJ2-6; D not certain. The V gene's germline CDR1 is ENHRY and CDR2 SYGVKD. The CDR3 is 12 amino acids. V lost 9 bases and J lost 2, with 5 bases in between. The CDR3 region is CAISPGANVLTF. CDR3 coding DNA: TGTGCCATTTCCCCTGGGGCCAACGTCCTGACTTTC.

The chain couples TRBV28 to TRBJ1-2; D is possibly TRBD1 (5 bases). CDR1 MDHEN and CDR2 SYDVKM come from the germline V gene. The germline V and J ends were trimmed by 4 bases and 4 bases, with 13 bases remaining between them. CDR3 length: 14 residues. CDR3 sequence reads: CASSSSQGGYGYTF. The CDR3 DNA is TGTGCCAGCAGTTCGAGTCAGGGAGGCTATGGCTACACCTTC.

V is TRBV28 and J is TRBJ1-5; 9 bases line up with TRBD1. The CDR3 contains 14 residues. CDR1 and CDR2 from the germline V gene are MDHEN and SYDVKM. V trimming: 4 bases; J trimming: 4 bases; junction bases outside the gene matches: 2. Here the CDR3 DNA reads TGTGCCAGCAGTTGGGACAGGGTTAATCAGCCCCAGCATTTT. Translation: CASSWDRVNQPQHF.